This TCR beta chain stems from a study of cytomegalovirus exposure and HLA in healthy donors. Study details: Later, an analysis reported that the roughly 120 validation repertoires had used the same platform as the roughly 700 first-cohort repertoires.

Trimming took off 5 bases at V and 5 bases at J, with 9 bases between the two ends. This CDR3 region has 11 residues. Germline V gene data show CDR1 as DFQATT and CDR2 as SNEGSKA (reference sequence). Notes on this clone: Its specificity is unknown.

Broader study findings: Subsequent analysis showed first-cohort TCR clusters tending to co-occur in 95 to 150 validation repertoires. It was fewer than 200 TCR beta chains that were listed as cytomegalovirus-associated. Rare TCR sequences dominated, though some public TCRs recurred in many donors.

Sequencing was performed with immunoSEQ multiplex PCR; in TCRdb, only in-frame clones are kept and a portion is missing. The table includes over 100,000 clones, approximately 90% detected once. The source is a woman aged 18-30 years in good health and CMV-seropositive. The V gene is TRBV20-1, the J gene TRBJ2-5; D is undetermined. Sequenced input: PBMCs. Here the CDR3 reads CSASLSETQYF. Here the CDR3 DNA reads TGCAGTGCTTCACTTAGTGAGACCCAGTACTTC.